The rows below give T cell receptor beta chains drawn from one sample of a study of blood T cell repertoires in COVID-19. Only in-frame clones appear in the TCRdb table, and some are missing; sequencing was by immunoSEQ multiplex PCR. Of roughly 100,000 clones listed, approximately 90% are singletons. Sequencing was performed on peripheral blood. These receptors were collected from a man aged 50 or older in a cohort sampled during active COVID-19. Both conserved end residues are part of each CDR3. The D gene is left open where the match is weak. Some rows mark clone size as missing; the rest say once, few, many or name a class of expanded clone.

-,TRBV10-1,TRBD2,TRBJ2-5,CASTSGLMGETQYF
-,TRBV7-2,-,TRBJ1-5,CASSLDSPFKNQPQHF
-,TRBV3-1/TRBV3-2,-,TRBJ1-4,CASSQDRREKLFF
-,TRBV11-3,-,TRBJ2-3,CASSLDGLGGTDTQYF
-,TRBV7-2,-,TRBJ1-2,CASSRTGTLALGGYTF
-,TRBV19,-,TRBJ1-3,CASSEVIGNTIYF
-,TRBV9,-,TRBJ1-2,CASSAGRGYGYTF
-,TRBV28,-,TRBJ1-3,CASVIGGPQDGNTIYF
-,TRBV14,TRBD1,TRBJ2-2,CASSRQGDTGELFF
-,TRBV14,-,TRBJ2-1,CASSQASEGRYNEQFF
-,TRBV7-8,-,TRBJ1-1,CASSLSWADTEAFF
-,TRBV6-2/TRBV6-3,TRBD2,TRBJ2-3,CASSSDGGTADTQYF
once,TRBV19,-,TRBJ2-2,CASSVQAPQNTGELFF
once,TRBV18,-,TRBJ1-3,CASSPPRGNTIYF
-,TRBV5-1,TRBD2,TRBJ2-2,CASSSGTSGGAGGTGELFF
-,TRBV7-3,TRBD1,TRBJ2-3,CASSRQGADTQYF
-,TRBV11-3,-,TRBJ2-5,CASSLVRGETQYF
-,TRBV6-5,-,TRBJ1-4,CASSSLETATVEKLFF
-,TRBV19,-,TRBJ2-1,CASSIGYNEQFF
once,TRBV18,-,TRBJ2-3,CASSPLQGSNTDTQYF
-,TRBV10-1,-,TRBJ1-4,CASSDRGGEKLFF
few,TRBV5-1,-,TRBJ1-1,CASSTQNVGTEAFF
-,TRBV7-9,TRBD2,TRBJ2-3,CASSLGLAGDTQYF
-,TRBV7-2,TRBD2,TRBJ2-5,CASSPPTSGGSGTQYF
many,TRBV5-4,-,TRBJ2-2,CASSLRTNTGELFF
-,TRBV11-1,-,TRBJ1-2,CASSFGTANYGYTF
few,TRBV4-1,-,TRBJ1-1,CASSPRMAANTEAFF
-,TRBV19,-,TRBJ1-2,CASSIYREGVGYTF
-,TRBV6-5,TRBD2,TRBJ2-7,CASNPLAGGFYEQYF
-,TRBV29-1,TRBD2,TRBJ2-7,CSVVRSGGAREQYF
-,TRBV3-1/TRBV3-2,-,TRBJ1-3,CASSHSRGLWNGNTIYF
-,TRBV3-1/TRBV3-2,TRBD1,TRBJ1-5,CASSQDHLGTGRSQPQHF
-,TRBV19,-,TRBJ2-3,CASSIDLLRGTRNTQYF
-,TRBV11-3,TRBD1,TRBJ2-7,CASSSGQGNKQYF
-,TRBV7-6,-,TRBJ1-2,CASSPSVQGYGYTF
-,TRBV5-6,TRBD1,TRBJ1-3,CASSYNRGGIRGNTIYF
-,TRBV7-8,TRBD1,TRBJ2-6,CASSFGIGTGKLSGANVLTF
-,TRBV2,TRBD2,TRBJ2-5,CASSGSSGGAAETQYF
-,TRBV18,-,TRBJ1-3,CASSPRAGGGSGNTIYF
-,TRBV29-1,-,TRBJ2-7,CSVGGRSWEQYF
once,TRBV6-4,-,TRBJ2-3,CASSDTGAQTDTQYF
-,TRBV5-6,TRBD1,TRBJ2-2,CASSFQQGAGELFF
-,TRBV18,-,TRBJ2-3,CASSGVGGGSTDTQYF
-,TRBV7-2,TRBD2,TRBJ2-2,CASSSRTSGGSGELFF
-,TRBV3-1/TRBV3-2,-,TRBJ1-3,CASSAAAGGGNTIYF